This T cell receptor beta chain was retrieved from a study of T cell responses to AZD1222 COVID-19 vaccine. Study-level findings and limits: Without day 14 samples, only post-peak T cell repertoires were studied. Spike-specific TCRs gained breadth and depth after people received two AZD1222 doses. At baseline, just 5 or 6 AZD1222 recipients tested seropositive. The donor group comprised mostly white British people and more females; the analysis possibly underestimated clonal diversity.

Concerning this clone itself: Its antigen is as yet unknown.

The CDR3 has 13 residues. The germline CDR1 and CDR2 sequences are LNHDA and SQIVND (reference sequence). V trimming: 9 bases; J trimming: 2 bases; junction bases outside the gene matches: 5. Assay: immunoSEQ multiplex PCR; the TCRdb copy retains only in-frame clones and omits some. Of around 84,000 clones in the sample, 92% are singletons; the top ten hold 7% to 8.5%. This TCR came from an adult in good health. The rearrangement links TRBV19 to TRBJ2-5, with 8 positions matching TRBD1. Material: peripheral blood, obtained on day 0 of MenACWY control vaccination. In DNA form, the CDR3 reads TGTGCCAGCCAGGGACAGGTGCAAGAGACCCAGTACTTC. Amino acids: CASQGQVQETQYF.